What follows are 15 T cell receptor beta chains derived from one specimen sequenced in a study of T-cell memory formation after mild COVID-19. TCRdb recomputed calls from the 5' RACE reads with MiXCR, one row per CDR3 protein. This table has roughly 510,000 distinct CDR3 sequences, roughly a sixth appearing once. Sequencing used PBMCs or a T cell subset sorted from them (not recorded which). The source of these receptors is an adult woman who had mild COVID-19 (a few samples of this study predate the infection). Cell type and time point are not known.

CDR3 region: CAGDMGAYEQYF. DNA for the CDR3: TGTGCCGGGGACATGGGGGCCTACGAGCAGTACTTC. The chain is built from TRBV30 and TRBJ2-7; TRBD1 might be the D (6 bases). The CDR3 totals 12 residues. Deletions cut 8 bases from V and 2 bases from J, with 13 bases between. In germline, CDR1 is GTSNPN, CDR2 SVGIG (reference sequence).

The table lists this clonotype with a few counts. The rearrangement links TRBV15 to TRBJ2-1, with D perhaps given as TRBD1 or TRBD2 (5 bases each). V lost 1 base and J 0 bases, leaving 10 bases between the germline ends. This CDR3 region has 16 residues. Germline V gives CDR1 LNHNV, CDR2 YYDKDF (reference sequence). CDR3 in DNA: TGTGCCACCAGCAGAGGTTCTGGGGGCTCCTACAATGAGCAGTTCTTC. This sequence encodes CATSRGSGGSYNEQFF.

The chain links TRBV7-6 to TRBJ2-7; TRBD2 is a possible D gene (5 bases). Trimming removed 5 bases at V and 4 bases at J, with 18 bases between. The germline V gene encodes CDR1 SGHVS and CDR2 FNYEAQ. The CDR3 extends over 15 amino acids. The CDR3 nucleotides are TGTGCCAGCAGCCCCTCGTGGCGGGCGGATTACGAGCAGTACTTC. It encodes CASSPSWRADYEQYF.

The chain carries TRBV6-5 and TRBJ1-2; the match to TRBD1 covers 9 bases. Germline CDR1 MNHEY, CDR2 SVGAGI. The V segment lost 6 bases and the J segment 8 bases; nucleotides outside the gene matches: 10. This CDR3 spans 14 amino acids. CDR3 loop: CASRGPGQGKGYTF. The CDR3 coding sequence is TGTGCCAGCAGGGGGCCGGGACAGGGAAAGGGCTACACCTTC.

The CDR3 here is CASSLLAQTRDGEQFF. The CDR3 coding sequence is TGTGCCAGCAGCTTATTGGCCCAAACACGGGATGGTGAGCAGTTCTTC. The chain has TRBV7-3 and TRBJ2-1, with TRBD2 as a possible D gene (5 bases). CDR1 is SGHTA, CDR2 FQGTGA, per germline. With 2 bases removed from V and 9 bases from J, the gap between germline ends came to 20 bases. The CDR3 spans 16 residues.

This clonotype was observed a few times. The junction does not match germline at one end; this may be a read error. This sequence joins TRBV6-5 and TRBJ2-5; maybe TRBD2 (5 bases). The CDR3 sequence is 12 residues long. From germline, CDR1 is MNHEY and CDR2 SVGAGI. CDR3 residues: CASSYSGETFDF. CDR3 nucleotides: TGTGCCAGCAGTTATTCCGGGGAGACTTTTGACTTC.

The rearrangement links TRBV12-3 or TRBV12-4 to TRBJ1-3; D remains ambiguous. The CDR3 is 12 residues long. The V end was cut by 7 bases, the J end by 0 bases, with 4 bases between. CDR3 coding DNA: TGTGCCAGCACCTTCTCTGGAAACACCATATATTTT. Translating gives CASTFSGNTIYF.

The chain combines TRBV7-3 with TRBJ2-1, with D maybe TRBD1 (5 bases). CDR1 and CDR2 (germline): SGHTA, FQGTGA. The CDR3 consists of 18 residues. V lost 5 bases and J 0 bases, leaving 20 bases between the germline ends. This CDR3 is CASSLVGHSMSSYNEQFF. The CDR3, as DNA: TGTGCCAGCAGCCTCGTGGGGCACTCTATGAGCTCCTACAATGAGCAGTTCTTC. Drawing the rest from reference TRBV7-3 and TRBJ2-1, the complete variable domain is GAGVSQTPSNKVTEKGKYVELRCDPISGHTALYWYRQSLGQGPEFLIYFQGTGAADDSGLPNDRFFAVRPEGSVSTLKIQRTERGDSAVYLCASSLVGHSMSSYNEQFFGPGTRLTVL.

At least ten counts were recorded for this clonotype. CDR3 protein: CSADKGVETQYF. For the CDR3, the DNA is TGCAGTGCTGATAAGGGGGTAGAGACCCAGTACTTC. The chain employs TRBV20-1 and TRBJ2-5; weak D call: TRBD1 (6 bases). The germline CDR1 and CDR2 sequences are DFQATT and SNEGSKA (reference sequence). There are 12 residues in the CDR3. V lost 5 bases and J lost 4, with 11 bases in between.

This chain links TRBV7-2 with TRBJ2-5, with TRBD2 matching over 8 bases. Trimming at V came to 5 bases and at J to 2 bases, leaving 25 bases not matched to a gene. Germline CDR1 reads SGHTA; CDR2 reads FQGNSA. The CDR3 contains 21 residues. The CDR3 nucleotides read TGTGCCAGCAGCACTAAACTCGGGCAGCGGACTAGCAGCTACAATCAAGAGACCCAGTACTTC. It yields the protein CASSTKLGQRTSSYNQETQYF.

This clonotype was seen a handful of times. The genes are TRBV12-3 or TRBV12-4 and TRBJ2-1, with a tentative D call TRBD2 (5 bases). V shed 5 bases and J shed 7 bases, with 18 bases lying between them. The CDR3 has 15 amino acids. Here the CDR3 reads CASSLTGITGNEQFF. CDR3 in DNA: TGTGCCAGCAGTCTCACCGGCATAACGGGGAATGAGCAGTTCTTC.

J is TRBJ2-1 and V is TRBV7-2; D may be TRBD2 (7 bases). The germline CDR1 and CDR2 sequences are SGHTA and FQGNSA. With 5 bases removed from V and 2 bases from J, the gap between germline ends came to 13 bases. This CDR3 region has 15 residues. CDR3 sequence reads: CASSPVRGPYNEQFF. For the CDR3, the DNA is TGTGCCAGCAGCCCAGTGCGGGGGCCCTACAATGAGCAGTTCTTC.

V is TRBV12-3 or TRBV12-4 and J is TRBJ2-1; weak D call: TRBD1 (5 bases). V was pared by 5 bases and J by 1 base, with 12 bases between. The CDR3 has 15 amino acids. The CDR3 sequence is CASSQDKVSYNEQFF. The DNA for the CDR3 is TGTGCCAGCAGTCAGGACAAAGTATCCTACAATGAGCAGTTCTTC.

V gene TRBV19 combines with J gene TRBJ1-2; D is undetermined. Germline V gene sequence: CDR1 LNHDA, CDR2 SQIVND (reference sequence). This CDR3 has 14 residues. Trimming pared 5 bases from V and 3 bases from J, leaving 13 bases between. CDR3 sequence: CASSLPGLHYGYTF. In DNA form, the CDR3 reads TGTGCCAGTAGTCTCCCTGGCCTCCACTATGGCTACACCTTC.

This clonotype has a handful of counts. This chain connects TRBV5-6 to TRBJ2-3, with TRBD2 matching 14 bases. Looked up from germline, CDR1 is SGHDT and CDR2 is YYEEEE. The CDR3 sequence is 16 residues long. The V gene end was trimmed by 3 bases and the J gene end by 4 bases; junction bases not matched to a gene: 4. The CDR3 DNA reads TGTGCCAGCAGCTGGGGGACTAGCGGGGGCGCAGATACGCAGTATTTT. This encodes CASSWGTSGGADTQYF. Together with reference TRBV5-6 and TRBJ2-3, the CDR3 gives the full variable domain: DAGVTQSPTHLIKTRGQQVTLRCSPKSGHDTVSWYQQALGQGPQFIFQYYEEEERQRGNFPDRFSGHQFPNYSSELNVNALLLGDSALYLCASSWGTSGGADTQYFGPGTRLTVL.